This T cell receptor beta chain is from a study of control samples from healthy donors and cancer patients. This CDR3 has 13 amino acids. V dropped 4 bases and J dropped 1 base, with 8 bases sitting between them. CDR1 and CDR2 from the germline V gene are SGHRS and YFSETQ. The method was immunoSEQ multiplex PCR; TCRdb's version includes in-frame clones alone and lacks a portion of them. The data contain about 160,000 clones, around 95% of them seen just once; the ten biggest clones take up over 6.5%. The sample holds one count of this clone. The J gene is TRBJ1-1, the V gene TRBV5-1; D unclear. This sequence originates from a middle-aged woman in good health. The sequenced material came from blood. CDR3 DNA sequence: TGCGCCAGCAGCCCCGACGGGAACACTGAAGCTTTCTTT. As protein: CASSPDGNTEAFF.